This TCR beta chain was sequenced for a study of liver allograft versus peripheral blood T cells. Study as a whole: Recipients' peripheral blood T cell receptor repertoires were compared with those in transplanted livers.

Study findings and constraints: As reported, T cell receptor repertoires inside liver allografts differed from those present in peripheral blood.

V gave up 6 bases and J gave up 7 bases; unmatched junction bases: 4. Germline V CDR1 and CDR2: MNHNS, SASEGT. The CDR3 extends over 13 amino acids. Sample share makes this clonotype medium-sized. Its antigen is still unknown. TCRdb analysed the reads with MiXCR anew, one entry per CDR3 protein. The repertoire holds some 10,000 distinct CDR3 sequences, with 15% to 20% as singletons. V and J are TRBV6-1 and TRBJ1-2, with TRBD1 matching over 11 bases. This sequence was found in a human patient who had a liver transplant. Some T cells may arise from the graft donor. The CDR3, as DNA: TGTGCCAGCAGGAGGACAGGGGGCTCTGGCTACACCTTC. This codes for CASRRTGGSGYTF.